A selection of T cell receptor beta chains follows, all from one sample in a study of blood T cell repertoires in COVID-19. Using immunoSEQ multiplex PCR, the repertoire was profiled, and TCRdb retains in-frame clones only, with some absent. The sample holds a few hundred thousand clones, 80% to 90% seen once. The sequenced sample was PBMCs or T cells enriched from blood (not recorded which). These receptor sequences come from a woman aged 30 to 39 who had recovered from COVID-19. Each CDR3 is given with its conserved first and last residue. D genes are given only for firm matches. For some rows the clone size is stated as once, few or many, or as a class when expanded; others skip it.

length: 14; V: TRBV18; J: TRBJ2-1; size: once; D: TRBD1; CDR3: CASSPGTGVNEQFF; DNA: TGTGCCAGCTCACCCGGGACAGGGGTCAATGAGCAGTTCTTC
length: 14; V: TRBV10-3; J: TRBJ2-3; size: NA; D: TRBD2; CDR3: CATRGRTSTDTQYF; DNA: TGTGCCACCCGCGGGAGGACTAGCACAGATACGCAGTATTTT
length: 15; V: TRBV7-8; J: TRBJ1-1; size: NA; D: TRBD1; CDR3: CASSLGAGQFTEAFF; DNA: TGTGCCAGCAGCTTAGGGGCGGGACAGTTCACTGAAGCTTTCTTT
length: 17; V: TRBV5-1; J: TRBJ1-1; size: NA; D: TRBD1; CDR3: CASSLPTGGELNTEAFF; DNA: TGCGCCAGCAGCTTGCCGACAGGGGGCGAGTTGAACACTGAAGCTTTCTTT
length: 12; V: TRBV5-1; J: TRBJ1-2; size: NA; D: NA; CDR3: CASSGAGRGYTF; DNA: TGCGCCAGCAGCGGGGCGGGACGCGGCTACACCTTC
length: 18; V: TRBV4-1; J: TRBJ2-1; size: NA; D: NA; CDR3: CASSQDFLETLAYNEQFF; DNA: TGCGCCAGCAGCCAAGATTTTCTAGAGACTCTAGCATACAATGAGCAGTTCTTC
length: 15; V: TRBV7-2; J: TRBJ1-2; size: NA; D: NA; CDR3: CASSLASQGLIGYTF; DNA: TGTGCCAGCAGCTTAGCGAGCCAGGGCCTCATTGGCTACACCTTC
length: 14; V: TRBV5-8; J: TRBJ2-5; size: NA; D: NA; CDR3: CASSDGGVQETQYF; DNA: TGTGCCAGCAGCGATGGGGGCGTCCAAGAGACCCAGTACTTC
length: 14; V: TRBV7-2; J: TRBJ1-6; size: NA; D: TRBD1; CDR3: CASSPGTVNSPLHF; DNA: TGTGCCAGCAGCCCCGGGACAGTTAATTCACCCCTCCACTTT
length: 15; V: TRBV19; J: TRBJ1-1; size: NA; D: NA; CDR3: CASSIVNRVNTEAFF; DNA: TGTGCCAGTAGTATAGTTAACAGGGTGAACACTGAAGCTTTCTTT
length: 14; V: TRBV5-5; J: TRBJ2-3; size: NA; D: TRBD1; CDR3: CASSVGQSEDTQYF; DNA: TGTGCCAGCAGCGTGGGACAGTCGGAGGATACGCAGTATTTT
length: 15; V: TRBV18; J: TRBJ2-2; size: NA; D: NA; CDR3: CASSPGTLNTGELFF; DNA: TGTGCCAGCTCACCGGGGACTTTGAACACCGGGGAGCTGTTTTTT
length: 13; V: TRBV12-3/TRBV12-4; J: TRBJ2-5; size: NA; D: NA; CDR3: CASSLNRDETQYF; DNA: TGTGCCAGCAGTTTAAACAGGGATGAGACCCAGTACTTC
length: 16; V: TRBV5-1; J: TRBJ2-3; size: NA; D: NA; CDR3: CASSLVAAPVTDTQYF; DNA: TGCGCCAGCAGCTTGGTAGCAGCGCCGGTAACAGATACGCAGTATTTT
length: 13; V: TRBV25-1; J: TRBJ1-1; size: NA; D: NA; CDR3: CASNSGFGTEAFF; DNA: TGTGCCAGCAACAGCGGGTTTGGCACTGAAGCTTTCTTT
length: 16; V: TRBV4-3; J: TRBJ2-1; size: NA; D: TRBD2; CDR3: CASSQGASGWYNEQFF; DNA: TGCGCCAGCAGCCAAGGGGCTAGCGGGTGGTACAATGAGCAGTTCTTC
length: 14; V: TRBV18; J: TRBJ1-4; size: once; D: TRBD1; CDR3: CASSEGAVGEKLFF; DNA: TGTGCCAGCTCAGAGGGGGCTGTGGGTGAAAAACTGTTTTTT
length: 12; V: TRBV28; J: TRBJ1-2; size: once; D: TRBD1; CDR3: CASSDRVYGYTF; DNA: TGTGCCAGCAGCGACAGGGTCTATGGCTACACCTTC
length: 13; V: TRBV6-2/TRBV6-3; J: TRBJ1-2; size: NA; D: NA; CDR3: CASSLTLDYGYTF; DNA: TGTGCCAGCAGTTTAACTTTAGACTATGGCTACACCTTC
length: 15; V: TRBV30; J: TRBJ1-1; size: NA; D: NA; CDR3: CAWSPGTSVNTEAFF; DNA: TGTGCCTGGAGCCCCGGGACAAGCGTGAACACTGAAGCTTTCTTT
length: 11; V: TRBV20-1; J: TRBJ2-7; size: NA; D: NA; CDR3: CSADLVPAVYF; DNA: TGCAGTGCAGACTTGGTACCCGCGGTGTACTTC
length: 14; V: TRBV28; J: TRBJ2-5; size: few; D: TRBD2; CDR3: CASSLSGAQETQYF; DNA: TGTGCCAGCAGTCTTAGCGGGGCTCAAGAGACCCAGTACTTC
length: 15; V: TRBV11-2; J: TRBJ1-1; size: once; D: TRBD1; CDR3: CASSLALGQSGEVFF; DNA: TGTGCCAGCAGCTTAGCTTTGGGACAGTCGGGTGAAGTTTTCTTT
length: 22; V: TRBV3-1/TRBV3-2; J: TRBJ2-7; size: NA; D: NA; CDR3: CASSSGTRKRMERRLGCYEQYF; DNA: TGTGCCAGCAGCTCTGGTACACGGAAGCGGATGGAAAGGAGATTAGGCTGTTACGAGCAGTACTTC
length: 16; V: TRBV10-3; J: TRBJ1-2; size: NA; D: NA; CDR3: CAIPQGRTPNSYGYTF; DNA: TGTGCCATCCCCCAGGGTAGGACCCCGAACTCATATGGCTACACCTTC
length: 14; V: TRBV5-1; J: TRBJ2-4; size: NA; D: TRBD1; CDR3: CASSLGQGKNIQYF; DNA: TGCGCCAGCTCCTTAGGACAGGGAAAAAACATTCAGTACTTC
length: 15; V: TRBV25-1; J: TRBJ1-1; size: NA; D: NA; CDR3: CASSEWANQNTEAFF; DNA: TGTGCCAGCAGTGAATGGGCGAACCAGAACACTGAAGCTTTCTTT
length: 13; V: TRBV29-1; J: TRBJ1-2; size: NA; D: TRBD1; CDR3: CSATGRANYGYTF; DNA: TGCAGCGCGACAGGGAGGGCAAACTATGGCTACACCTTC
length: 15; V: TRBV19; J: TRBJ1-3; size: NA; D: TRBD1; CDR3: CASSRQGWFGNTIYF; DNA: TGTGCCAGTAGTCGACAGGGCTGGTTCGGAAACACCATATATTTT
length: 16; V: TRBV7-2; J: TRBJ1-3; size: NA; D: NA; CDR3: CASSLERGTSGNTIYF; DNA: TGTGCCAGCAGCTTAGAGCGGGGGACCTCTGGAAACACCATATATTTT
length: 16; V: TRBV19; J: TRBJ2-1; size: NA; D: TRBD2; CDR3: CASSILRGGRIHEQFF; DNA: TGTGCCAGTAGTATTCTCCGGGGAGGGAGAATTCATGAGCAGTTCTTC
length: 16; V: TRBV4-3; J: TRBJ2-3; size: once; D: TRBD2; CDR3: CASSLGTSGSTDTQYF; DNA: TGCGCCAGCAGCCTTGGAACTAGCGGGAGCACAGATACGCAGTATTTT
length: 14; V: TRBV28; J: TRBJ1-4; size: NA; D: NA; CDR3: CASSPRQTNEKLFF; DNA: TGTGCCAGCAGTCCCAGACAGACTAATGAAAAACTGTTTTTT
length: 16; V: TRBV28; J: TRBJ2-1; size: NA; D: TRBD2; CDR3: CASSLASGGSYNEQFF; DNA: TGTGCCAGCAGTTTAGCGTCGGGAGGGAGTTACAATGAGCAGTTCTTC
length: 14; V: TRBV5-6; J: TRBJ2-7; size: NA; D: NA; CDR3: CASIRRDTTYEQYF; DNA: TGTGCCAGCATCAGACGGGACACCACCTACGAGCAGTACTTC
length: 16; V: TRBV18; J: TRBJ1-5; size: NA; D: TRBD1; CDR3: CASSPSGQGSDQPQHF; DNA: TGTGCCAGCTCACCATCGGGACAGGGGTCGGATCAGCCCCAGCATTTT
length: 14; V: TRBV19; J: TRBJ2-1; size: NA; D: TRBD2; CDR3: CASSISGNANEQFF; DNA: TGTGCCAGTAGTATAAGCGGGAACGCCAATGAGCAGTTCTTC
length: 15; V: TRBV5-1; J: TRBJ2-7; size: NA; D: TRBD2; CDR3: CASSLRLAHDYEQYF; DNA: TGCGCCAGCAGCCTACGACTAGCCCACGACTACGAGCAGTACTTC
length: 17; V: TRBV28; J: TRBJ2-1; size: NA; D: TRBD1; CDR3: CASTPQGGQGIGNEQFF; DNA: TGTGCCAGCACCCCTCAGGGGGGACAGGGTATTGGGAATGAGCAGTTCTTC
length: 14; V: TRBV19; J: TRBJ2-4; size: NA; D: NA; CDR3: CASSGQQAKNIQYF; DNA: TGTGCCAGTAGCGGACAGCAAGCCAAAAACATTCAGTACTTC
length: 14; V: TRBV6-5; J: TRBJ2-7; size: NA; D: NA; CDR3: CASSQTGSSYEQYF; DNA: TGTGCCAGCAGTCAAACAGGGTCGTCCTACGAGCAGTACTTC
length: 15; V: TRBV18; J: TRBJ1-1; size: NA; D: NA; CDR3: CASSPPAQGITEAFF; DNA: TGTGCCAGCTCACCACCGGCACAGGGTATAACTGAAGCTTTCTTT